This T cell receptor (beta chain) stems from a study of PD-1 blockade in classical Hodgkin lymphoma. Each patient experienced a relapse that followed autologous stem cell transplantation, and brentuximab vedotin exposure varied. CDR3 length: 14 amino acids. Germline CDR1 and CDR2: LNHDA and SQIVND (reference sequence). V was clipped by 4 bases and J by 5 bases, with 14 bases between them. The protocol was immunoSEQ multiplex PCR, while the TCRdb copy is restricted to in-frame clones and leaves out a portion. The table includes about 94,000 clones, approximately 92% detected once. This rearrangement joins TRBV19 to TRBJ1-1, with D unclear. The specimen comprised peripheral blood mononuclear cells (PBMCs), sampled before the second cycle of nivolumab. This receptor was taken from a human donor with classical Hodgkin lymphoma. The CDR3 bases are TGTGCCAGTAGTACCTCGGGTAGTAGGACTGAAGCTTTCTTT. Protein product: CASSTSGSRTEAFF.